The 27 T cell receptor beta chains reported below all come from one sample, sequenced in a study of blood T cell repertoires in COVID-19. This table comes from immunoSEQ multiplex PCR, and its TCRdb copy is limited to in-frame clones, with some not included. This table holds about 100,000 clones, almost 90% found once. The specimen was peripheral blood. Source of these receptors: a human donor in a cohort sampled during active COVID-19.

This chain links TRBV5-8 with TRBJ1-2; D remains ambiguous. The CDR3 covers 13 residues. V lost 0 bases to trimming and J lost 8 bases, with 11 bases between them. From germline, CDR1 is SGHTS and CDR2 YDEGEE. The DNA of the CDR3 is TGTGCCAGCAGCTTGGTTTCGGGAATCGGCTACACCTTC. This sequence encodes CASSLVSGIGYTF.

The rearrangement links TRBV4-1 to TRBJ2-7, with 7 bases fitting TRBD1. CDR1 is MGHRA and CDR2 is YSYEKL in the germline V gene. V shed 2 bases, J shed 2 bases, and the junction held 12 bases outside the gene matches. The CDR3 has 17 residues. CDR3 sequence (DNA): TGCGCCAGCAGCCAATTTCCCTACAGGGGCCAGGCCTACGAGCAGTACTTC. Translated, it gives CASSQFPYRGQAYEQYF.

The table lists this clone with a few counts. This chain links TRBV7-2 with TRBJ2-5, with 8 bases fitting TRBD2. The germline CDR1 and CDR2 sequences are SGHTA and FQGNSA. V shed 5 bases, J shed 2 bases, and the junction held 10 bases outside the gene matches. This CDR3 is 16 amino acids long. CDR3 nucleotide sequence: TGTGCCAGCAGCCTAAACGGGAGGGGTTGGCAAGAGACCCAGTACTTC. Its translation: CASSLNGRGWQETQYF. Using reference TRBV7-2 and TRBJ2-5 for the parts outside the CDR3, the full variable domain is GAGVSQSPSNKVTEKGKDVELRCDPISGHTALYWYRQSLGQGLEFLIYFQGNSAPDKSGLPSDRFSAERTGGSVSTLTIQRTQQEDSAVYLCASSLNGRGWQETQYFGPGTRLLVL.

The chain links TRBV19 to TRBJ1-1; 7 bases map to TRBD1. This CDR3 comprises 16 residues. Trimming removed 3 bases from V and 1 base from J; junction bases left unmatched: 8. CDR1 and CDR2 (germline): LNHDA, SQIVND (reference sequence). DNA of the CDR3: TGTGCCAGTAGTATTGGGGACAGTATAACGAACACTGAAGCTTTCTTT. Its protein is CASSIGDSITNTEAFF.

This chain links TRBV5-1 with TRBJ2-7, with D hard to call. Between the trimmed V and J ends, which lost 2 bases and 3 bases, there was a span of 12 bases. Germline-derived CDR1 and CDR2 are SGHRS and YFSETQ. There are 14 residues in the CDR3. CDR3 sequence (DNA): TGCGCCAGCAGCTTAGAACCAGATCTCTACGAGCAGTACTTC. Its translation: CASSLEPDLYEQYF.

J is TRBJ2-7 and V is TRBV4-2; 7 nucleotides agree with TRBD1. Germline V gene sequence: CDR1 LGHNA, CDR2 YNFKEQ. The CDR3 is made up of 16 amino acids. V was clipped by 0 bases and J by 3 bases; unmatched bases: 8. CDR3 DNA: TGTGCCAGCAGCCAAGAACCCGGGGACAGAAACTACGAGCAGTACTTC. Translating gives CASSQEPGDRNYEQYF.

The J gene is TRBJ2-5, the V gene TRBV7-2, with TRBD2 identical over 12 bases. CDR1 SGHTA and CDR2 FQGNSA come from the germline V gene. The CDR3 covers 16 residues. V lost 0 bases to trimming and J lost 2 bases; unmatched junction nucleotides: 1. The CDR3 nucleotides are TGTGCCAGCAGCTTAGCGGGGACTAGCGGGCAAGAGACCCAGTACTTC. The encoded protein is CASSLAGTSGQETQYF.

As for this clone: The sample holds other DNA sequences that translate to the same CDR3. CDR3 residues: CSASSGATNEKLFF. The CDR3 nucleotides are TGCAGTGCTAGTTCGGGGGCAACTAATGAAAAACTGTTTTTT. The chain couples TRBV20-1 to TRBJ1-4, with a possible D match to TRBD1 (5 bases). This CDR3 spans 14 amino acids. V was pared by 3 bases and J by 0 bases, with 8 bases between. The germline CDR1 and CDR2 sequences are DFQATT and SNEGSKA (reference sequence).

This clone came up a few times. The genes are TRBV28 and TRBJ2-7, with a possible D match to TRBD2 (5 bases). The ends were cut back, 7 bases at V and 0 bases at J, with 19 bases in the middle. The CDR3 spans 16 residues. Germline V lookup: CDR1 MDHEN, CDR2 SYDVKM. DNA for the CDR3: TGTGCCAGCATCCCAAGGAGGTGGGGAAGCTCCTACGAGCAGTACTTC. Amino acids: CASIPRRWGSSYEQYF.

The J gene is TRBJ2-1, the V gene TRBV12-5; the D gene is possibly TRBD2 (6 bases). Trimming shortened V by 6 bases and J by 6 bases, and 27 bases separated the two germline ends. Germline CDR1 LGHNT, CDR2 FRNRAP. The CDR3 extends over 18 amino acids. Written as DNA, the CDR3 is TGTGCTAGTGGCCCCGGCTCCGACGGGACTCTTTGGGCCAATGAGCAGTTCTTC. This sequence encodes CASGPGSDGTLWANEQFF.

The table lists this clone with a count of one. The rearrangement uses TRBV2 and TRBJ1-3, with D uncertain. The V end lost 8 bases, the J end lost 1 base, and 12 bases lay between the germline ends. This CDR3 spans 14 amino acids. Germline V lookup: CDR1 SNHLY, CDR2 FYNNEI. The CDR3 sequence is CASGLRDSGNTIYF. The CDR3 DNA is TGTGCCAGCGGACTGAGGGATTCTGGAAACACCATATATTTT.

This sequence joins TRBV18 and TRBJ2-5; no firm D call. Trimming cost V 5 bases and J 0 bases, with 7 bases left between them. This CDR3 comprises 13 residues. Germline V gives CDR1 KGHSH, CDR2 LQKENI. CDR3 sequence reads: CASSSVYQETQYF. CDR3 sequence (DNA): TGTGCCAGCTCATCAGTGTACCAAGAGACCCAGTACTTC.

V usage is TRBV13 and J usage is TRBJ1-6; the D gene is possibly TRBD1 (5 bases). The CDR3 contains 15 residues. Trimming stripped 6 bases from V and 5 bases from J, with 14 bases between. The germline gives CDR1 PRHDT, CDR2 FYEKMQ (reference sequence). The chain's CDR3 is CASSGGRQNNSPLHF. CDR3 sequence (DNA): TGTGCCAGCAGTGGGGGGAGGCAGAATAATTCACCCCTCCACTTT.

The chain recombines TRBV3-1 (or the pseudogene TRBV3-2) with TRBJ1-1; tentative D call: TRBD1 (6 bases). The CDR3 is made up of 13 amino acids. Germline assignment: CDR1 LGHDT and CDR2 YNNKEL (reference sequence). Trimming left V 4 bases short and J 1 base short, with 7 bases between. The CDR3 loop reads CASSPQGNTEAFF. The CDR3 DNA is TGTGCCAGCAGCCCACAGGGGAACACTGAAGCTTTCTTT.

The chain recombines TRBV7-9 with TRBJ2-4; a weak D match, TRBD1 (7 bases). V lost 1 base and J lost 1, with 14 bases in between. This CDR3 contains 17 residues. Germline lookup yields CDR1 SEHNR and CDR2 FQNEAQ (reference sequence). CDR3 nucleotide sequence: TGTGCCAGCAGCTTAGAGGGGGCGGGATGGGCCAAAAACATTCAGTACTTC. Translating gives CASSLEGAGWAKNIQYF.

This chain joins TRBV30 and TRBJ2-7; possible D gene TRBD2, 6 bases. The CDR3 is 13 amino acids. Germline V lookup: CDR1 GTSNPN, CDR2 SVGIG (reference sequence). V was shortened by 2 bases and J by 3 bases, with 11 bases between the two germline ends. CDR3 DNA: TGTGCCTGGAGTCGGTTAGCGGACTACGAGCAGTACTTC. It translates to CAWSRLADYEQYF. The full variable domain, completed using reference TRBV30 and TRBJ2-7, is SQTIHQWPATLVQPVGSPLSLECTVEGTSNPNLYWYRQAAGRGLQLLFYSVGIGQISSEVPQNLSASRPQDRQFILSSKKLLLSDSGFYLCAWSRLADYEQYFGPGTRLTVT.

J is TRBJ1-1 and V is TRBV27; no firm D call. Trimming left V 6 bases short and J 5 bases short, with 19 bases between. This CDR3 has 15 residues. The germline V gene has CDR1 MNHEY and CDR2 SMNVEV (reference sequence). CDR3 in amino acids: CASRAVLTEGTEAFF. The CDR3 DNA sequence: TGTGCCAGCAGGGCGGTTCTAACCGAAGGTACTGAAGCTTTCTTT.

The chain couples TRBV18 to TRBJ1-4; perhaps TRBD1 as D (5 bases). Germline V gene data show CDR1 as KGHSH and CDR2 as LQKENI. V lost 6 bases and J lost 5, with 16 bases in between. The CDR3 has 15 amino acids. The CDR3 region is CASSGGTVQNEKLFF. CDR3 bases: TGTGCCAGCTCCGGAGGGACGGTGCAAAATGAAAAACTGTTTTTT.

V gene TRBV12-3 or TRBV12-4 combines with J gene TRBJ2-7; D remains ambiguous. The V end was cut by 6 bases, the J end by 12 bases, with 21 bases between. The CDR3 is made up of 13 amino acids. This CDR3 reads CASSLTEPGPRYF. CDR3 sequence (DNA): TGTGCCAGCAGCTTAACTGAGCCAGGCCCCAGGTACTTC.

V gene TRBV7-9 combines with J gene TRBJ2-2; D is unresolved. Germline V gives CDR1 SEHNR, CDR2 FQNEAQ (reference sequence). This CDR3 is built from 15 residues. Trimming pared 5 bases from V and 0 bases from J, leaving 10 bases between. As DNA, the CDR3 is TGTGCCAGCAGCCTAGGGCAGGCGAACACCGGGGAGCTGTTTTTT. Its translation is CASSLGQANTGELFF.

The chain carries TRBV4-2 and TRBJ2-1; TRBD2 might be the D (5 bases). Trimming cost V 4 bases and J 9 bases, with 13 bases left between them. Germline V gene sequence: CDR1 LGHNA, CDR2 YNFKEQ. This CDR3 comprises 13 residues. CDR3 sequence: CASSPGVGGEQFF. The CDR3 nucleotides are TGTGCCAGCAGCCCCGGGGTTGGCGGTGAGCAGTTCTTC.

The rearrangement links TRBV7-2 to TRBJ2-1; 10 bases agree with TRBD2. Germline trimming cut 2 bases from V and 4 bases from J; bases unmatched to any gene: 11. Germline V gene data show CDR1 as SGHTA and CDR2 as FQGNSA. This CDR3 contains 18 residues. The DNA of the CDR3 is TGTGCCAGCAGCTTACGGCCCCCTAGCGGGAGCTGGTACAATGAGCAGTTCTTC. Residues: CASSLRPPSGSWYNEQFF.

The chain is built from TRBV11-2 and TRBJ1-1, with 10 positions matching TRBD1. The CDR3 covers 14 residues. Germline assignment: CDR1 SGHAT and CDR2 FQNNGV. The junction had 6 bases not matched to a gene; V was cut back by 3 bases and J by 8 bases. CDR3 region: CASSFRTGGTEAFF. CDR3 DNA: TGTGCCAGCAGCTTCCGGACAGGGGGGACGGAAGCTTTCTTT.

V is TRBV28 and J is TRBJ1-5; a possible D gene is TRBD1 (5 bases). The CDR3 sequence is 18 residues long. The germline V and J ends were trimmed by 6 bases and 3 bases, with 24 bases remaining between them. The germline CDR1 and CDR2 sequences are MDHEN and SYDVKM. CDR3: CASSPLGGASLFNQPQHF. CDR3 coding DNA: TGTGCCAGCAGCCCCCTTGGTGGGGCCTCCCTGTTCAATCAGCCCCAGCATTTT.

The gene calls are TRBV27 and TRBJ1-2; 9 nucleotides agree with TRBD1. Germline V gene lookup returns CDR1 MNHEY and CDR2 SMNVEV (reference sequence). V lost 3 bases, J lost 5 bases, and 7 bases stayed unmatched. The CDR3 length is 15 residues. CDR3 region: CASSFSRDRVYGYTF. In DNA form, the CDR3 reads TGTGCCAGCAGTTTTTCCCGGGACAGGGTATATGGCTACACCTTC.

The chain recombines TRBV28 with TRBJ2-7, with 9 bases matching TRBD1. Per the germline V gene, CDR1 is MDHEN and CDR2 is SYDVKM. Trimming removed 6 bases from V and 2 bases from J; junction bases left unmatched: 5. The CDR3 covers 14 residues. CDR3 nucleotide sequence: TGTGCCAGCAGGCCCGGGACAGGGCCCTACGAGCAGTACTTC. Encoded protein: CASRPGTGPYEQYF. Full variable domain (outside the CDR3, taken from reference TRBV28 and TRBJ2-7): DVKVTQSSRYLVKRTGEKVFLECVQDMDHENMFWYRQDPGLGLRLIYFSYDVKMKEKGDIPEGYSVSREKKERFSLILESASTNQTSMYLCASRPGTGPYEQYFGPGTRLTVT.

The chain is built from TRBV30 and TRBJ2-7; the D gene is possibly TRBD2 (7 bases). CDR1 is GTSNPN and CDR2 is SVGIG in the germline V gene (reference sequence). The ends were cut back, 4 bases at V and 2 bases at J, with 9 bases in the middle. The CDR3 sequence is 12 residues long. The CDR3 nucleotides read TGTGCCTGGAAAGGGGGGGCCTACGAGCAGTACTTC. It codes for CAWKGGAYEQYF.